The 16 T cell receptor beta chains below were found in one sample sequenced in a study of T cell changes during pregnancy in multiple sclerosis. Sequenced by immunoSEQ multiplex PCR; TCRdb stores in-frame clones only, minus some. The profile shows 55,000 to 70,000 clones, about nine tenths of them singletons. The sample here was CD4+ T cells from peripheral blood mononuclear cells, taken in the third trimester of pregnancy. The receptors derive from a female donor with multiple sclerosis, enrolled in a pregnancy study.

This clone was seen a few times. This sequence joins TRBV6-1 and TRBJ2-5, with D maybe TRBD2 (6 bases). The CDR3 spans 15 residues. CDR1 is MNHNS and CDR2 is SASEGT in the germline V gene. The germline V and J ends were trimmed by 3 bases and 5 bases, with 16 bases remaining between them. CDR3 protein: CASSEMRGGGETQYF. Written as DNA, the CDR3 is TGTGCCAGCAGTGAGATGAGGGGAGGTGGGGAGACCCAGTACTTC.

The rearrangement joins TRBV15 to TRBJ1-5; the D gene is possibly TRBD1 (5 bases). Trimming took 0 bases from V and 8 from J, leaving 20 bases between them. Looked up from germline, CDR1 is LNHNV and CDR2 is YYDKDF (reference sequence). The CDR3 has 17 amino acids. CDR3 in amino acids: CATSRDWAIGVREPQHF. In nucleotides, the CDR3 is TGTGCCACCAGCAGAGATTGGGCTATAGGGGTTCGGGAGCCCCAGCATTTT. The full variable domain, with the rest looked up from reference TRBV15 and TRBJ1-5, is DAMVIQNPRYQVTQFGKPVTLSCSQTLNHNVMYWYQQKSSQAPKLLFHYYDKDFNNEADTPDNFQSRRPNTSFCFLDIRSPGLGDTAMYLCATSRDWAIGVREPQHFGDGTRLSIL.

The J gene is TRBJ1-5, the V gene TRBV19, with TRBD1 matching over 8 bases. The CDR3 length is 17 residues. The germline CDR1 and CDR2 sequences are LNHDA and SQIVND (reference sequence). The ends lost 4 bases at V and 2 bases at J; junction bases unmatched: 10. CDR3 sequence reads: CASSTQTGAIGNQPQHF. The CDR3 DNA is TGTGCCAGTAGTACCCAGACAGGGGCAATCGGCAATCAGCCCCAGCATTTT.

The gene calls are TRBV7-9 and TRBJ2-2, with TRBD1 matching 10 bases. This CDR3 spans 16 amino acids. V was pared by 5 bases and J by 5 bases, with 8 bases of the junction left unmatched. In germline, CDR1 is SEHNR, CDR2 FQNEAQ (reference sequence). The CDR3 region is CASSPFGQGVTGELFF. In nucleotides, the CDR3 is TGTGCCAGCAGCCCCTTTGGACAGGGGGTTACCGGGGAGCTGTTTTTT.

The chain uses TRBV29-1 and TRBJ2-7; TRBD2 might be the D (5 bases). Germline values: CDR1 SQVTM, CDR2 ANQGSEA. This CDR3 contains 11 residues. V was shortened by 7 bases and J by 2 bases, with 9 bases between the two germline ends. In DNA, the CDR3 is TGCAGCGCTCGGAGGACCTACGAGCAGTACTTC. Translation: CSARRTYEQYF.

The chain recombines TRBV11-2 with TRBJ1-5, with D perhaps matching TRBD1 (6 bases). Trimming pared 5 bases from V and 6 bases from J, leaving 17 bases between. This CDR3 contains 15 residues. Germline CDR1 and CDR2: SGHAT and FQNNGV. The CDR3 DNA is TGTGCCAGCAGCCCAGCGGGGGGACACGGTCAGCCCCAGCATTTT. It translates to CASSPAGGHGQPQHF. Using reference TRBV11-2 and TRBJ1-5 for the parts outside the CDR3, the full variable domain is EAGVAQSPRYKIIEKRQSVAFWCNPISGHATLYWYQQILGQGPKLLIQFQNNGVVDDSQLPKDRFSAERLKGVDSTLKIQPAKLEDSAVYLCASSPAGGHGQPQHFGDGTRLSIL.

This chain joins TRBV27 and TRBJ1-1; D is perhaps TRBD1 (6 bases). Trimming left V 6 bases short and J 6 bases short, with 14 bases between. CDR3 length: 13 residues. Germline V gene data show CDR1 as MNHEY and CDR2 as SMNVEV (reference sequence). The CDR3 loop reads CASRLTGLSEAFF. CDR3 DNA sequence: TGTGCCAGCAGACTAACAGGGTTATCTGAAGCTTTCTTT.

The chain has TRBV21-1 and TRBJ1-1. TRBV21-1 is annotated as a pseudogene. The CDR3 totals 15 residues. CDR3: CASSKEWFSGTEAFF. CDR3 in DNA: TGTGCCAGCAGCAAAGAATGGTTTTCCGGCACTGAAGCTTTCTTT.

Notes on this clone: At the DNA level, this CDR3 is encoded by other sequences in the same sample as well. The CDR3 DNA sequence: TGTGCCTGGAGCAGGACAGGGACCGGAAACACCATATATTTT. It yields the protein CAWSRTGTGNTIYF. The chain uses TRBV30 and TRBJ1-3; 8 bases are shared with TRBD1. Germline CDR1 GTSNPN, CDR2 SVGIG (reference sequence). Trimming removed 3 bases from V and 4 bases from J; junction bases left unmatched: 5. The CDR3 spans 14 residues.

The rearrangement joins TRBV4-2 to TRBJ1-5, with D possibly matching TRBD1 (5 bases). V was pared by 0 bases and J by 5 bases, with 20 bases between. Germline V CDR1 and CDR2: LGHNA, YNFKEQ. The CDR3 consists of 18 residues. The CDR3 loop reads CASSQESQGMGLYQPQHF. DNA of the CDR3: TGTGCCAGCAGCCAAGAGTCCCAGGGAATGGGACTTTATCAGCCCCAGCATTTT.

This rearrangement joins TRBV5-1 to TRBJ1-4; the match to TRBD1 covers 7 bases. CDR1 and CDR2 from the germline V gene are SGHRS and YFSETQ. Losses at the gene ends were 2 bases for V and 3 bases for J; bases not matched to a gene: 4. The CDR3 covers 15 residues. The DNA of the CDR3 is TGCGCCAGCAGCTTCCAGGGGGGAGCTAATGAAAAACTGTTTTTT. Translation: CASSFQGGANEKLFF.

The V call is TRBV21-1, the J call TRBJ2-7; TRBD2 is taken as the D call from the table, unchecked against the DNA. TRBV21-1 is a pseudogene segment. The CDR3 consists of 16 residues. CDR3 amino acids: CASTSGWEGRMYEQYF. The CDR3 nucleotides are TGTGCCAGTACCAGCGGCTGGGAGGGCCGTATGTACGAGCAGTACTTC.

The V gene is TRBV29-1, the J gene TRBJ1-1; D perhaps matches TRBD1 (5 bases). Trimming took off 4 bases at V and 0 bases at J, with 12 bases between the two ends. CDR1 SQVTM and CDR2 ANQGSEA come from the germline V gene. The CDR3 covers 14 residues. CDR3 amino acids: CSVVRGGVNTEAFF. CDR3 DNA sequence: TGCAGCGTTGTTAGGGGAGGGGTGAACACTGAAGCTTTCTTT.

This rearrangement joins TRBV13 to TRBJ2-7; D remains unclear. The CDR3 has 11 residues. Deletions cut 5 bases from V and 6 bases from J, with 8 bases between. Per the germline V gene, CDR1 is PRHDT and CDR2 is FYEKMQ (reference sequence). CDR3 sequence (DNA): TGTGCCAGCAGCACCCTCGGCGAGCAGTACTTC. It specifies CASSTLGEQYF.

The chain's CDR3 is CASSSGHRSYEQYF. The CDR3 DNA reads TGTGCCAGCAGCTCCGGACACCGCTCCTACGAGCAGTACTTC. The chain combines TRBV14 with TRBJ2-7; tentatively, D is TRBD1 (5 bases). From germline, CDR1 is SGHDN and CDR2 FVKESK. The V gene lost 5 bases and the J gene lost 0 bases, with 11 bases spanning the gap. The length of the CDR3 is 14 residues.

The genes are TRBV6-1 and TRBJ2-1; D gene ambiguous. The length of the CDR3 is 11 residues. Trimming took 5 bases from V and 3 from J, leaving 2 bases between them. CDR1 and CDR2 (germline): MNHNS, SASEGT. This chain's CDR3 is CASSLYNEQFF. Written as DNA, the CDR3 is TGTGCCAGCAGTCTCTACAATGAGCAGTTCTTC.